This TCR beta chain emerged from a study of T cell repertoires in cytomegalovirus infection. The study, taken as a whole, reports: Using cumulative public TCR beta family frequency, the authors identified those who carried CMV together with the relevant HLA.

V was cut by 6 bases and J by 4 bases, with 10 bases left in between. Germline CDR1 ENHRY, CDR2 SYGVKD. This CDR3 is built from 12 residues. TCRdb passed the reads through MiXCR, listing each CDR3 protein once. In the table there are about 740,000 distinct CDR3 sequences, roughly a third of which are singletons. Of note for this clonotype: As yet, its antigen is unknown.

The input for sequencing was cultured PBMCs, taken from culture after CMV antigen stimulation. The chain combines TRBV10-3 with TRBJ2-7; D is perhaps TRBD1 (6 bases). The receptor comes from a human donor in good health (CMV status not recorded). Some clones in this sample may be carry-over from other donors' samples. In DNA form, the CDR3 reads TGTGCCATCAGAGGACAGACTTACGAGCAGTACTTC. Its translation: CAIRGQTYEQYF.